This T cell receptor beta chain was captured by sequencing in a study of shared clonotypes between healthy human individuals. About the research overall: There were three CD4 naive, three CD4 memory, two CD8 naive and one CD8 memory plates per donor. General study findings and limits: Rarefaction demonstrated incomplete sorted-subset sequencing despite large depth. Clonotypes shared by all four sorted-subset donors had higher generation probabilities than non-shared clonotypes.

Assay: immunoSEQ multiplex PCR; the TCRdb copy retains only in-frame clones and omits some. Among 950,000 to 1,300,000 clones listed, about 75% were seen once. Trimming removed 0 bases from V and 5 bases from J, with 12 bases in between. CDR1 is SGHNT and CDR2 is YYREEE in the germline V gene (reference sequence). This CDR3 has 15 residues. Note on this clone: No antigen is known for it.

CD45RA-negative memory and CD45RA+ naive subsets were split from the CD4+ cells. The receptor was derived from a young man in good health. V is TRBV5-4 and J is TRBJ2-1, with D possibly TRBD2 on 6 matching bases. The source material was memory CD4+ T cells sorted from blood. The subset is: CD45RA-negative fraction. The CDR3 protein is CASSLGLVLDNEQFF. CDR3 DNA: TGTGCCAGCAGCTTGGGACTAGTGCTGGACAATGAGCAGTTCTTC.